The 30 T cell receptor beta chains below come from one sample, sequenced in a study of T cells in Graves' hyperthyroidism and ophthalmopathy. The CDR3 regions of TCR beta were amplified from RNA transcripts. Researchers ran a first-round RT-PCR on the TCR CDR3 using the HTBI primer set. MiXCR was run by TCRdb on the multiplex PCR reads, yielding one entry per CDR3 protein. The sample consists of approximately 610,000 distinct CDR3 sequences, roughly 15% of them appearing once. Sequencing input: blood. These receptors originate from a middle-aged woman with Graves' ophthalmopathy.

CDR3 DNA: TGTGCCAGCTCACCAGCCGGACGGGCCGGGTCTGGAAACACCATATATTTT. The encoded protein is CASSPAGRAGSGNTIYF. This chain connects TRBV18 to TRBJ1-3, with D unresolved. The CDR3 contains 17 residues. Trimming pared 2 bases from V and 1 base from J, leaving 15 bases between. In germline, CDR1 is KGHSH, CDR2 LQKENI.

For the CDR3, the DNA is TGCAGCGCCATAGGAGGGCTAGCGGGACCCTCGGGGGAGACCCAGTACTTC. Its translation: CSAIGGLAGPSGETQYF. V usage is TRBV29-1 and J usage is TRBJ2-5; 9 bases line up with TRBD2. CDR3 length equals 17 residues. V was pared by 7 bases and J by 5 bases, with 20 bases of the junction left unmatched. CDR1 SQVTM and CDR2 ANQGSEA come from the germline V gene. The complete variable domain, with remaining parts taken from reference TRBV29-1 and TRBJ2-5, reads SAVISQKPSRDICQRGTSLTIQCQVDSQVTMMFWYRQQPGQSLTLIATANQGSEATYESGFVIDKFPISRPNLTFSTLTVSNMSPEDSSIYLCSAIGGLAGPSGETQYFGPGTRLLVL.

This clonotype was seen at least ten times. One end of the junction varies from germline; a read error may be responsible. The gene calls are TRBV3-1 and TRBJ2-7; 10 bases are shared with TRBD2. The CDR3 spans 14 residues. Looked up from germline, CDR1 is LGHDT and CDR2 is YNNKEL (reference sequence). The CDR3 DNA reads TGCGCCAGCAGCCCCAGACTAGCGGGCTACGAGCAGTACTTC. This encodes CASSPRLAGYEQYF.

Ten or more counts support this clonotype. The chain combines TRBV28 with TRBJ1-1; TRBD1 agrees at 9 bases. Germline CDR1 is MDHEN and CDR2 is SYDVKM. V shed 5 bases, J shed 2 bases, and the junction held 12 bases outside the gene matches. The CDR3 is made up of 17 amino acids. Written as DNA, the CDR3 is TGTGCCAGCAGTCTCATCAGGACAGGGGTTCTCAACACTGAAGCTTTCTTT. Its translation is CASSLIRTGVLNTEAFF.

The genes are TRBV29-1 and TRBJ2-5, with TRBD2 identical over 8 bases. V lost 7 bases to trimming and J lost 2 bases; unmatched junction nucleotides: 9. This CDR3 spans 14 amino acids. CDR1 is SQVTM, CDR2 ANQGSEA, per germline. The CDR3: CSAGGLSAQETQYF. DNA of the CDR3: TGCAGCGCGGGAGGGCTGTCGGCACAAGAGACCCAGTACTTC.

This clonotype showed up many times. CDR3 nucleotide sequence: TGTGCCAGCAGCCTCCCGGGGAGGTCGGACACCATATATTTT. This translates into CASSLPGRSDTIYF. This chain uses TRBV7-3 with TRBJ1-3; the D is unclear. The CDR3 is made up of 14 amino acids. In germline, CDR1 is SGHTA, CDR2 FQGTGA. V was pared by 5 bases and J by 8 bases, with 16 bases between. The full variable domain, rest sourced from reference TRBV7-3 and TRBJ1-3, is GAGVSQTPSNKVTEKGKYVELRCDPISGHTALYWYRQSLGQGPEFLIYFQGTGAADDSGLPNDRFFAVRPEGSVSTLKIQRTERGDSAVYLCASSLPGRSDTIYFGEGSWLTVV.

This clonotype was recorded a few times. The chain has TRBV6-2 or TRBV6-3 and TRBJ2-2; 9 nucleotides agree with TRBD1. Germline CDR1 reads MNHEY; CDR2 reads SVGEGT. There are 18 residues in the CDR3. Trimming at V came to 5 bases and at J to 3 bases, leaving 13 bases not matched to a gene. CDR3 residues: CASSRYGTGNRYTGELFF. The CDR3 region has the DNA TGTGCCAGCAGTAGATACGGGACAGGGAACCGATACACCGGGGAGCTGTTTTTT.

The chain links TRBV4-2 to TRBJ1-2; D remains unclear. The V and J ends lost 4 bases and 4 bases respectively, with 7 bases between them. The germline gives CDR1 LGHNA, CDR2 YNFKEQ. This CDR3 comprises 12 residues. The DNA of the CDR3 is TGTGCCAGCAGCCGGGATTTCTATGGCTACACCTTC. Its protein product is CASSRDFYGYTF.

This clonotype was recorded many times. The V gene is TRBV9, the J gene TRBJ2-2, with 8 bases aligning to TRBD2. CDR3 length equals 19 residues. CDR1 SGDLS and CDR2 YYNGEE come from the germline V gene. V lost 0 bases to trimming and J lost 3 bases; unmatched junction nucleotides: 13. In DNA form, the CDR3 reads TGTGCCAGCAGCGTAGAGTTAGCGGGAAAGCCCTGGGACACCGGGGAGCTGTTTTTT. This codes for CASSVELAGKPWDTGELFF.

This clonotype was detected many times. The chain has TRBV20-1 and TRBJ2-5; no clear D gene. Germline lookup yields CDR1 DFQATT and CDR2 SNEGSKA (reference sequence). This CDR3 region has 14 residues. V gave up 3 bases and J gave up 5 bases, with 16 bases separating them. In DNA form, the CDR3 reads TGCAGTGCTAGTCCTCCCGCTTTGCCGGAGACCCAGTACTTC. Amino acid sequence: CSASPPALPETQYF.

V is TRBV12-3 or TRBV12-4 and J is TRBJ1-1; 9 nucleotides agree with TRBD1. This CDR3 contains 15 residues. Trimming took 4 bases from V and 4 from J; bases not matched to a gene: 7. Written as DNA, the CDR3 is TGTGCCAGCAGTTCGGGACAGGGCGAGGCCACTGAAGCTTTCTTT. It encodes CASSSGQGEATEAFF.

This clonotype was detected ten times or more. The J gene is TRBJ2-5, the V gene TRBV12-3 or TRBV12-4; no definite D call. The CDR3 runs to 12 residues. Between the trimmed V and J ends, which lost 6 bases and 5 bases, there was a span of 10 bases. This CDR3 reads CASRSTGETQYF. CDR3 in DNA: TGTGCCAGCAGATCGACCGGGGAGACCCAGTACTTC.

This clonotype was recorded at least ten times. The CDR3 sequence: CASSLDDRLNTEAFF. CDR3 in DNA: TGTGCCAGCAGCTTAGACGACAGGTTGAACACTGAAGCTTTCTTT. The chain carries TRBV7-9 and TRBJ1-1; D may be TRBD1 (6 bases). Germline V lookup: CDR1 SEHNR, CDR2 FQNEAQ (reference sequence). The CDR3 has 15 residues. The germline V and J ends were trimmed by 1 base and 0 bases, with 9 bases remaining between them.

This chain uses TRBV28 with TRBJ2-5; TRBD1 matches 9 bases. The CDR3 is 14 residues long. V lost 6 bases to trimming and J lost 4 bases; unmatched junction nucleotides: 6. Germline V gene sequence: CDR1 MDHEN, CDR2 SYDVKM. DNA of the CDR3: TGTGCCAGCAGAGGGACAGGGAGTCGAGAGACCCAGTACTTC. Translated: CASRGTGSRETQYF. The complete variable domain, with remaining parts taken from reference TRBV28 and TRBJ2-5, reads DVKVTQSSRYLVKRTGEKVFLECVQDMDHENMFWYRQDPGLGLRLIYFSYDVKMKEKGDIPEGYSVSREKKERFSLILESASTNQTSMYLCASRGTGSRETQYFGPGTRLLVL.

Many counts were recorded for this clonotype. A much larger clone sits a single nucleotide away, making a read error possible. This chain connects TRBV6-5 to TRBJ1-2, with a weak D call TRBD1 (5 bases). CDR1 is MNHEY, CDR2 SVGAGI, per germline. The CDR3 consists of 15 residues. The CDR3 nucleotides are TGTGCCAGCAGTTATTCTACAGGAGTTAACTATGGCTGCACCTTC. This codes for CASSYSTGVNYGCTF.

This clonotype was counted many times. This chain uses TRBV7-6 with TRBJ2-5; no clear D. The germline V gene encodes CDR1 SGHVS and CDR2 FNYEAQ. Trimming removed 4 bases at V and 5 bases at J, with 11 bases between. The CDR3 length is 13 residues. CDR3 loop: CASSYSLWETQYF. The DNA of the CDR3 is TGTGCCAGCAGCTACTCTCTCTGGGAGACCCAGTACTTC.

This clonotype was seen many times. This chain connects TRBV7-2 to TRBJ2-2, with 10 bases identical to TRBD1. Germline V gene lookup returns CDR1 SGHTA and CDR2 FQGNSA. The V and J ends lost 5 bases and 6 bases, in that order; junction bases with no gene match: 6. This CDR3 has 15 amino acids. The CDR3 loop reads CASSPGTGVAGELFF. The CDR3 nucleotides read TGTGCCAGCAGCCCCGGGACAGGGGTGGCCGGGGAGCTGTTTTTT.

At least ten counts were recorded for this clonotype. V gene TRBV29-1 combines with J gene TRBJ1-1; D is unclear. CDR3 length equals 14 residues. Between the trimmed V and J ends, which lost 4 bases and 1 base, there was a span of 13 bases. Germline CDR1 SQVTM, CDR2 ANQGSEA. CDR3 residues: CSVGAGHRNTEAFF. The CDR3 nucleotides read TGCAGCGTTGGTGCGGGTCATCGGAACACTGAAGCTTTCTTT.

This clonotype was picked up many times. J is TRBJ2-7 and V is TRBV18; D is uncertain. The CDR3 loop spans 16 amino acids. Trimming took 2 bases from V and 7 from J, leaving 21 bases between them. Germline loops: CDR1 KGHSH, CDR2 LQKENI. The CDR3 sequence: CASSPDPPLVGREQYF. The DNA of the CDR3 is TGTGCCAGCTCACCAGACCCCCCCCTCGTTGGGCGGGAGCAGTACTTC. Filled out from reference TRBV18 and TRBJ2-7, the complete variable domain reads NAGVMQNPRHLVRRRGQEARLRCSPMKGHSHVYWYRQLPEEGLKFMVYLQKENIIDESGMPKERFSAEFPKEGPSILRIQQVVRGDSAAYFCASSPDPPLVGREQYFGPGTRLTVT.

This sequence joins TRBV24-1 and TRBJ2-7, with 9 positions matching TRBD1. With 7 bases clipped from V and 1 base from J, the junction kept 4 bases outside the gene matches. Germline V CDR1 and CDR2: KGHDR, SFDVKD. This CDR3 region has 14 residues. CDR3 DNA sequence: TGTGCCACCAGCGACAGGGGGAGGTCCTACGAGCAGTACTTC. This encodes CATSDRGRSYEQYF.

In its sample, this clonotype was seen many times. Mismatch with germline at one junction end may stem from a read error. This chain connects TRBV2 to TRBJ1-1; TRBD1 agrees at 8 bases. CDR3 size: 14 residues. Germline lookup yields CDR1 SNHLY and CDR2 FYNNEI. The CDR3 nucleotides are TGTGCCAGCAGTGAACAGGGGGCGAACTCTGAAGCTTTCTTT. It codes for CASSEQGANSEAFF.

The chain links TRBV2 to TRBJ1-6; D gene uncertain. V lost 6 bases and J lost 14, with 14 bases in between. The CDR3 is 12 amino acids. The germline gives CDR1 SNHLY, CDR2 FYNNEI. CDR3 sequence: CASRAGALTLHF. The CDR3 bases are TGTGCCAGCAGGGCAGGTGCTTTAACCCTCCACTTT.

There are many counts of this clonotype. This rearrangement joins TRBV19 to TRBJ2-7; no firm D call. Germline-derived CDR1 and CDR2 are LNHDA and SQIVND (reference sequence). The CDR3 has 14 amino acids. V dropped 2 bases and J dropped 0 bases, with 8 bases sitting between them. CDR3 residues: CASSIQVSSYEQYF. In DNA, the CDR3 is TGTGCCAGTAGTATACAGGTCAGCTCCTACGAGCAGTACTTC.

This clonotype appeared many times. The rearrangement joins TRBV6-1 to TRBJ1-1, with unresolved D. Germline-derived CDR1 and CDR2 are MNHNS and SASEGT. The CDR3 has 15 residues. V lost 6 bases to trimming and J lost 3 bases, with 17 bases between them. CDR3 sequence reads: CASRLSLPGDTEAFF. In DNA, the CDR3 is TGTGCCAGCAGGCTCAGCCTTCCTGGGGACACTGAAGCTTTCTTT.

This clonotype was counted many times. This chain connects TRBV28 to TRBJ2-5; the D is unclear. Between the trimmed V and J ends, which lost 0 bases and 3 bases, there was a span of 8 bases. Looked up from germline, CDR1 is MDHEN and CDR2 is SYDVKM. The CDR3 runs to 14 residues. CDR3 region: CASSLWAEEETQYF. CDR3 DNA: TGTGCCAGCAGTTTATGGGCAGAAGAAGAGACCCAGTACTTC.

This clonotype was counted many times. V usage is TRBV28 and J usage is TRBJ1-1, with 9 positions matching TRBD1. This CDR3 contains 17 residues. Germline-derived CDR1 and CDR2 are MDHEN and SYDVKM. V gave up 2 bases and J gave up 0 bases; unmatched junction bases: 7. As DNA, the CDR3 is TGTGCCAGCAGTTTAGGGGGACAGGGCCGCGTGAACACTGAAGCTTTCTTT. This sequence encodes CASSLGGQGRVNTEAFF.

This clonotype was counted a few times. This sequence joins TRBV6-2 or TRBV6-3 and TRBJ1-5; D gene ambiguous. This CDR3 contains 14 residues. Trimming pared 2 bases from V and 1 base from J, leaving 6 bases between. Germline CDR1 is MNHEY and CDR2 is SVGEGT. The CDR3 loop is CASSYGKSNQPQHF. CDR3 DNA: TGTGCCAGCAGTTACGGGAAGAGCAATCAGCCCCAGCATTTT.

This clonotype was observed many times. The V and J genes are TRBV6-5 and TRBJ2-7, with TRBD1 as a possible D gene (6 bases). CDR1 is MNHEY, CDR2 SVGAGI, per germline. V was cut by 4 bases and J by 1 base, with 14 bases left in between. The CDR3 spans 15 residues. The CDR3 DNA sequence: TGTGCCAGCAGTTTTGGACAGCTCCTTTCCTACGAGCAGTACTTC. This sequence encodes CASSFGQLLSYEQYF.

This clonotype was seen at least ten times. The chain recombines TRBV11-1 with TRBJ2-5, with 7 positions matching TRBD2. V shed 1 base, J shed 1 base, and the junction held 9 bases outside the gene matches. This CDR3 comprises 17 residues. In germline, CDR1 is SGHAT, CDR2 FQDESV (reference sequence). CDR3 coding DNA: TGTGCCAGCAGCTTAGGCCGGACTAGTGAGCGCCAAGAGACCCAGTACTTC. Amino acids: CASSLGRTSERQETQYF.

This clonotype was detected many times. The chain carries TRBV27 and TRBJ1-5; no definite D call. The CDR3 runs to 15 residues. The V gene's germline CDR1 is MNHEY and CDR2 SMNVEV (reference sequence). V lost 2 bases to trimming and J lost 3 bases, with 11 bases between them. CDR3 sequence reads: CASSLRSGNNQPQHF. In DNA form, the CDR3 reads TGTGCCAGCAGTTTAAGGTCAGGAAACAATCAGCCCCAGCATTTT.